This T cell receptor beta chain derives from a study of blood T cells in healthy people across ages. Study results and caveats: The percentage of naive T cells correlated strongly with TCR beta diversity.

Sample-barcoded 5' priming and a J-beta primer mix drove a second PCR of roughly 6 to 12 cycles. One entry per CDR3 protein results from TCRdb running MiXCR on the 5' RACE reads. Among roughly 2 million distinct CDR3 sequences listed, less than 50% were seen once. CDR1 MDHEN and CDR2 SYDVKM come from the germline V gene. V was pared by 2 bases and J by 8 bases, with 21 bases between. The CDR3 contains 17 residues. All donors came from Russia, were Caucasian and healthy, and spanned ages roughly 6 to 95. To note about this clonotype: What it recognizes is unknown.

This clonotype originated in a woman in her forties in good health. The material sequenced was blood. The genes are TRBV28 and TRBJ2-2; possibly TRBD1 or TRBD2 for D (5 bases each). The CDR3 DNA reads TGTGCCAGCAGTTTAACGGCAGGGAGTGCTCCGGCGGGGGAGCTGTTTTTT. Translating it yields CASSLTAGSAPAGELFF.